Presented here are 5 T cell receptor beta chains from one specimen sequenced in a study of blood T cell repertoires in COVID-19. The table came from immunoSEQ multiplex PCR; TCRdb's copy has only in-frame clones and leaves some out. The repertoire has 150,000 to 200,000 clones, more than 75% of them found once; the top ten carry around 3.5%. The sample taken for sequencing was peripheral blood. The origin of the receptors is a man between 65 and 80 years old with acute or convalescent COVID-19.

J is TRBJ2-1 and V is TRBV10-3; a possible D gene is TRBD1 (6 bases). This CDR3 spans 14 amino acids. Germline lookup yields CDR1 ENHRY and CDR2 SYGVKD. The germline V and J ends were trimmed by 7 bases and 5 bases, with 15 bases remaining between them. CDR3 coding DNA: TGTGCCATCACACCGGACAGAACCGACAATGAGCAGTTCTTC. The encoded protein is CAITPDRTDNEQFF.

The chain uses TRBV6-5 and TRBJ1-2, with 10 bases identical to TRBD1. The CDR3 loop spans 13 amino acids. V gave up 6 bases and J gave up 6 bases; unmatched junction bases: 4. CDR1 is MNHEY and CDR2 is SVGAGI in the germline V gene. CDR3 region: CASSPTGGHGYTF. CDR3 in DNA: TGTGCCAGCAGCCCGACAGGGGGCCATGGCTACACCTTC.

This sequence joins TRBV27 and TRBJ1-2, with TRBD1 as a possible D gene (6 bases). The germline gives CDR1 MNHEY, CDR2 SMNVEV (reference sequence). The CDR3 extends over 17 amino acids. V lost 2 bases and J 0 bases, leaving 16 bases between the germline ends. The CDR3 is CASSLGAGAIANYGYTF. For the CDR3, the DNA is TGTGCCAGCAGTTTAGGCGCAGGGGCTATAGCTAACTATGGCTACACCTTC.

The chain employs TRBV7-6 and TRBJ2-2, with D possibly TRBD1 on 5 matching bases. V lost 6 bases, J lost 7 bases, and 12 bases lay in between. The CDR3 covers 13 residues. In germline, CDR1 is SGHVS, CDR2 FNYEAQ. CDR3 nucleotide sequence: TGTGCCAGCAGTCCAGGGAATTACGGGGAGCTGTTTTTT. Residues: CASSPGNYGELFF.

The V and J genes are TRBV5-1 and TRBJ2-7, with D hard to call. The CDR3 has 14 amino acids. Germline V lookup: CDR1 SGHRS, CDR2 YFSETQ. With 4 bases removed from V and 1 base from J, the gap between germline ends came to 12 bases. The CDR3 loop reads CASSPTPTSYEQYF. The CDR3, as DNA: TGCGCCAGCAGCCCCACCCCCACATCCTACGAGCAGTACTTC.